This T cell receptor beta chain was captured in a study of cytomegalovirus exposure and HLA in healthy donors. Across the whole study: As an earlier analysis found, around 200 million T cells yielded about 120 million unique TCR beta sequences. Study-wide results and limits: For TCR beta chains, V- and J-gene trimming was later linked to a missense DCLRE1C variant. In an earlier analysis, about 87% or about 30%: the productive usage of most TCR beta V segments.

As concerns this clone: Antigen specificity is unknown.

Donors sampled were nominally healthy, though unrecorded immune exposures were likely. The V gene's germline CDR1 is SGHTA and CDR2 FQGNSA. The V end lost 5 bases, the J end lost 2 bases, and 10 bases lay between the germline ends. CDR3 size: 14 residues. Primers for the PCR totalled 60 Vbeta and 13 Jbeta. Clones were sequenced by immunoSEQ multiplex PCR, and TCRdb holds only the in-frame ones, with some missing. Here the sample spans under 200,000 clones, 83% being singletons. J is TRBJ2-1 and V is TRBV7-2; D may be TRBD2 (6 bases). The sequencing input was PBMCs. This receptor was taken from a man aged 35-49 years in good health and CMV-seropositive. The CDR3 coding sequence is TGTGCCAGCAGCCCCGGGAGTACCTACAATGAGCAGTTCTTC. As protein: CASSPGSTYNEQFF.